The rows below give T cell receptor beta chains drawn from one sample of a study of blood T cell repertoires in COVID-19. The repertoire was sequenced with immunoSEQ multiplex PCR; TCRdb's copy has only in-frame clones and lacks some. Of around 41,000 clones detected, approximately 83% appear once; the ten largest clones hold around 45%. Source material: peripheral blood. Receptor source: a woman over 75 with acute or convalescent COVID-19. The CDR3 runs from the conserved cysteine through the conserved F or W. Fields, in order: V gene, D gene, clone size, J gene, CDR3 protein. The D gene is left open where the match is weak. Size is stated for part of the rows, as once, few or many counts, or as a class when the clone is expanded.

v_gene: TRBV30
d_gene: TRBD1
abundance: .
j_gene: TRBJ1-6
CDR3aa: CAWSLQGGGNSPLHF

v_gene: TRBV19
d_gene: TRBD2
abundance: .
j_gene: TRBJ2-2
CDR3aa: CASSIKGGGTGELFF

v_gene: TRBV6-4
d_gene: .
abundance: .
j_gene: TRBJ1-1
CDR3aa: CASRGQVGTEAFF

v_gene: TRBV9
d_gene: TRBD1
abundance: .
j_gene: TRBJ1-2
CDR3aa: CASSKGAYGYTF

v_gene: TRBV6-6
d_gene: TRBD1
abundance: .
j_gene: TRBJ1-1
CDR3aa: CASRPRDREAFF

v_gene: TRBV5-1
d_gene: .
abundance: few
j_gene: TRBJ1-3
CDR3aa: CASSFDSLESGNTIYF

v_gene: TRBV28
d_gene: .
abundance: once
j_gene: TRBJ1-2
CDR3aa: CASSPRWELRGGYTF

v_gene: TRBV6-6
d_gene: .
abundance: .
j_gene: TRBJ1-4
CDR3aa: CASSYVSSEKLFF

v_gene: TRBV11-2
d_gene: .
abundance: .
j_gene: TRBJ1-3
CDR3aa: CASSPISGNTIYF

v_gene: TRBV6-5
d_gene: TRBD1
abundance: .
j_gene: TRBJ1-5
CDR3aa: CASRPQGAGQPQHF

v_gene: TRBV5-4
d_gene: .
abundance: .
j_gene: TRBJ1-4
CDR3aa: CASSLKQGRGKSLNEKLFF

v_gene: TRBV4-1
d_gene: .
abundance: few
j_gene: TRBJ2-1
CDR3aa: CASSQDAGYNEQFF

v_gene: TRBV5-6
d_gene: .
abundance: .
j_gene: TRBJ2-5
CDR3aa: CASSLPGGETQYF

v_gene: TRBV9
d_gene: TRBD2
abundance: .
j_gene: TRBJ2-3
CDR3aa: CASSVSGDTDTQYF

v_gene: TRBV18
d_gene: TRBD1
abundance: .
j_gene: TRBJ1-2
CDR3aa: CASSPQPGTAKGYGYTF

v_gene: TRBV28
d_gene: TRBD2
abundance: .
j_gene: TRBJ2-3
CDR3aa: CASSVAGARLTDTQYF

v_gene: TRBV3-1/TRBV3-2
d_gene: TRBD1
abundance: .
j_gene: TRBJ1-2
CDR3aa: CASSPRDRGDGYTF

v_gene: TRBV19
d_gene: .
abundance: few
j_gene: TRBJ2-7
CDR3aa: CASSSRLLVGGSYEQYF

v_gene: TRBV10-1
d_gene: .
abundance: once
j_gene: TRBJ1-2
CDR3aa: CASGGVIYGYTF

v_gene: TRBV30
d_gene: .
abundance: .
j_gene: TRBJ1-1
CDR3aa: CAWSGGVEIEAFF

v_gene: TRBV7-2
d_gene: .
abundance: .
j_gene: TRBJ2-3
CDR3aa: CASSLGFQTDTQYF

v_gene: TRBV5-6
d_gene: .
abundance: once
j_gene: TRBJ2-3
CDR3aa: CASSQALRTDTQYF

v_gene: TRBV6-1
d_gene: TRBD2
abundance: once
j_gene: TRBJ2-1
CDR3aa: CASSELAGGYNEQFF

v_gene: TRBV5-1
d_gene: TRBD1
abundance: once
j_gene: TRBJ2-1
CDR3aa: CASSLSGQGFGEQFF

v_gene: TRBV11-3
d_gene: TRBD1
abundance: .
j_gene: TRBJ2-7
CDR3aa: CASSLGGTGILREQYF

v_gene: TRBV3-1/TRBV3-2
d_gene: TRBD1
abundance: .
j_gene: TRBJ1-1
CDR3aa: CASSRRQGAGNTEAFF

v_gene: TRBV6-1
d_gene: .
abundance: .
j_gene: TRBJ1-5
CDR3aa: CASSEVFGGGSDQPQHF

v_gene: TRBV7-6
d_gene: TRBD1
abundance: .
j_gene: TRBJ1-5
CDR3aa: CASSLYRGDQPQHF

v_gene: TRBV3-1/TRBV3-2
d_gene: TRBD1
abundance: .
j_gene: TRBJ1-5
CDR3aa: CASSQDHRGNQPQHF

v_gene: TRBV6-5
d_gene: .
abundance: .
j_gene: TRBJ2-2
CDR3aa: CASSYDGANTGELFF

v_gene: TRBV7-9
d_gene: .
abundance: few
j_gene: TRBJ2-3
CDR3aa: CASSLVDFTDTQYF

v_gene: TRBV6-2/TRBV6-3
d_gene: TRBD2
abundance: .
j_gene: TRBJ2-1
CDR3aa: CASSPIPAGGRYNEQFF

v_gene: TRBV3-1/TRBV3-2
d_gene: .
abundance: .
j_gene: TRBJ1-3
CDR3aa: CASSQDVAGDTIYF

v_gene: TRBV19
d_gene: .
abundance: .
j_gene: TRBJ1-5
CDR3aa: CASSINAASNQPQHF

v_gene: TRBV5-1
d_gene: .
abundance: .
j_gene: TRBJ2-1
CDR3aa: CASSGGAVDNEQFF

v_gene: TRBV6-6
d_gene: TRBD1
abundance: .
j_gene: TRBJ2-1
CDR3aa: CASSRPGQGYNEQFF

v_gene: TRBV3-1/TRBV3-2
d_gene: TRBD2
abundance: once
j_gene: TRBJ2-5
CDR3aa: CASSQVSGLAGGKETQYF

v_gene: TRBV19
d_gene: .
abundance: .
j_gene: TRBJ1-6
CDR3aa: CASTSGQYNSPLHF

v_gene: TRBV11-3
d_gene: TRBD1
abundance: few
j_gene: TRBJ2-7
CDR3aa: CASSFGQGLFHEQYF

v_gene: TRBV3-1/TRBV3-2
d_gene: .
abundance: .
j_gene: TRBJ1-5
CDR3aa: CASSQDQGQPQHF

v_gene: TRBV20-1
d_gene: .
abundance: .
j_gene: TRBJ1-2
CDR3aa: CSATGNYGYTF

v_gene: TRBV24-1
d_gene: .
abundance: .
j_gene: TRBJ1-2
CDR3aa: CATRGTTANYGYTF

v_gene: TRBV28
d_gene: TRBD1
abundance: .
j_gene: TRBJ2-3
CDR3aa: CASNQQGVINTQYF

v_gene: TRBV7-9
d_gene: .
abundance: .
j_gene: TRBJ1-1
CDR3aa: CASSQGVTNTEAFF

v_gene: TRBV5-4
d_gene: .
abundance: .
j_gene: TRBJ2-7
CDR3aa: CASSLETGALEQYF